These 16 T cell receptor beta chains share one sample of origin, sequenced in a study of identical twins. TCRdb redid the calling of the 5' RACE reads with MiXCR, one entry per CDR3 protein. The sample consists of about 1.7 million distinct CDR3 sequences, about 32% of them appearing once. Sequencing was done on a sample of cord blood. The receptors stem from a newborn girl in good health.

This clonotype has just a few counts. The chain recombines TRBV4-1 with TRBJ2-4, with D perhaps given as TRBD1 or TRBD2 (5 bases each). V gave up 1 base and J gave up 0 bases, with 13 bases separating them. Germline CDR1 MGHRA, CDR2 YSYEKL. This CDR3 is 17 amino acids long. In DNA, the CDR3 is TGCGCCAGCAGCCAAGGGTCCGGGGCGCTAGCCAAAAACATTCAGTACTTC. This gives the protein CASSQGSGALAKNIQYF.

A few counts support this clonotype. The junction does not match germline at one end; this may be a read error. The chain joins TRBV15 to TRBJ2-1; D is ambiguous. This CDR3 region has 16 residues. Germline V gene sequence: CDR1 LNHNV, CDR2 YYDKDF (reference sequence). The CDR3 nucleotides read TGTGCCACCATCAGATCTACCCCGGCCCAAGGAAGTGAGCAGTTCTTC. Translating it yields CATIRSTPAQGSEQFF.

The sample holds many counts of this clonotype. V usage is TRBV28 and J usage is TRBJ2-5, with 8 nucleotides matching TRBD2. The CDR3 extends over 16 amino acids. The ends lost 1 base at V and 1 base at J; junction bases unmatched: 5. CDR1 is MDHEN, CDR2 SYDVKM, per germline. The CDR3 region has the DNA TGTGCCAGCAGTTTATTACTACTAGCGGCCCAAGAGACCCAGTACTTC. Translating gives CASSLLLLAAQETQYF.

In this sample, this clonotype turned up a few times. The CDR3 nucleotides are TGTGCCAGCAGCTTACCCGGACGAACCAAAAACATTCAGTACTTC. It encodes CASSLPGRTKNIQYF. V usage is TRBV7-9 and J usage is TRBJ2-4, with unresolved D. Trimming removed 2 bases from V and 2 bases from J, with 10 bases in between. The CDR3 has 15 residues. Germline assignment: CDR1 SEHNR and CDR2 FQNEAQ (reference sequence). The full variable domain, in which reference TRBV7-9 and TRBJ2-4 provide the parts outside the CDR3, is DTGVSQNPRHKITKRGQNVTFRCDPISEHNRLYWYRQTLGQGPEFLTYFQNEAQLEKSRLLSDRFSAERPKGSFSTLEIQRTEQGDSAMYLCASSLPGRTKNIQYFGAGTRLSVL.

The gene calls are TRBV4-1 and TRBJ1-1; D gene unclear. The V end was cut by 2 bases, the J end by 0 bases, with 10 bases between. This CDR3 region has 15 residues. Germline V gives CDR1 MGHRA, CDR2 YSYEKL. The CDR3 reads CASSQSRVVNTEAFF. DNA of the CDR3: TGCGCCAGCAGCCAATCACGGGTGGTGAACACTGAAGCTTTCTTT.

The V gene is TRBV10-1, the J gene TRBJ1-6; D remains unclear. From germline, CDR1 is WNHNN and CDR2 SYGVQD (reference sequence). The CDR3 totals 14 residues. V was clipped by 2 bases and J by 0 bases, with 2 bases between them. The CDR3 coding sequence is TGCGCCAGCAGTGAGGACTCCTATAATTCACCCCTCCACTTT. Translating gives CASSEDSYNSPLHF.

Written as DNA, the CDR3 is TGTGCCAGCAGCTTAGAGATCGGGCGGTCGAACACCGGGGAGCTGTTTTTT. Translation: CASSLEIGRSNTGELFF. V is TRBV7-2 and J is TRBJ2-2, with no clear D. This CDR3 is 17 amino acids long. CDR1 and CDR2 from the germline V gene are SGHTA and FQGNSA. V lost 1 base to trimming and J lost 0 bases, with 12 bases between them.

The V call is TRBV5-6, the J call TRBJ2-7; D ambiguous. The CDR3 is made up of 13 amino acids. Trimming removed 6 bases at V and 5 bases at J, with 15 bases between. Germline lookup yields CDR1 SGHDT and CDR2 YYEEEE. This chain's CDR3 is CASTLIGRDEQYF. DNA for the CDR3: TGTGCCAGCACCCTCATCGGAAGGGACGAGCAGTACTTC.

The V and J genes are TRBV12-3 or TRBV12-4 and TRBJ2-7; weak D call: TRBD1 (5 bases). Trimming stripped 2 bases from V and 3 bases from J, with 14 bases between. The CDR3 loop spans 15 amino acids. The CDR3 region has the DNA TGTGCCAGCAGTTTAAGCTCAGGGTTTATCTACGAGCAGTACTTC. It yields the protein CASSLSSGFIYEQYF.

This clonotype was seen only a few times. The CDR3 coding sequence is TGTGCCAGCAGCGTACACGGGATCAAAGGGGGAGGAGGATATACGCAGTATTTT. Translating gives CASSVHGIKGGGGYTQYF. The chain uses TRBV9 and TRBJ2-3; D may match TRBD1 or TRBD2 (6 bases each). The CDR3 covers 18 residues. V lost 1 base and J 7 bases, leaving 25 bases between the germline ends. The germline gives CDR1 SGDLS, CDR2 YYNGEE.

This sequence joins TRBV29-1 and TRBJ1-2, with D uncertain. Germline V lookup: CDR1 SQVTM, CDR2 ANQGSEA. With 3 bases removed from V and 0 bases from J, the gap between germline ends came to 11 bases. The CDR3 is made up of 14 amino acids. CDR3 region: CSVDRSPTNYGYTF. CDR3 bases: TGCAGCGTTGATCGATCACCTACTAACTATGGCTACACCTTC.

The chain uses TRBV5-4 and TRBJ2-1, with unresolved D. Germline CDR1 is SGHNT and CDR2 is YYREEE (reference sequence). This CDR3 has 15 residues. V dropped 0 bases and J dropped 0 bases, with 7 bases sitting between them. The CDR3 spells CASSLDKPSYNEQFF. The CDR3 nucleotides are TGTGCCAGCAGCTTGGATAAACCCTCCTACAATGAGCAGTTCTTC.

This clonotype was seen a few times. The rearrangement joins TRBV27 to TRBJ1-2; TRBD1 might be the D (5 bases). The germline gives CDR1 MNHEY, CDR2 SMNVEV (reference sequence). V shed 7 bases and J shed 6 bases, with 15 bases lying between them. The CDR3 is 13 residues long. CDR3 bases: TGTGCCAGCACCAGCAGCGGACAAGATGGCTACACCTTC. Translating gives CASTSSGQDGYTF.

This clonotype occurred a few times. The chain carries TRBV20-1 and TRBJ1-2; TRBD1 aligns across 7 bases. Germline values: CDR1 DFQATT, CDR2 SNEGSKA (reference sequence). V gave up 3 bases and J gave up 4 bases; unmatched junction bases: 5. The CDR3 runs 13 residues. The CDR3: CSARFPGGYGYTF. CDR3 sequence (DNA): TGCAGTGCTAGGTTCCCAGGGGGCTATGGCTACACCTTC.

This clonotype was observed a few times. The chain recombines TRBV3-1 with TRBJ2-3, with D tentatively TRBD1 (6 bases). Germline V gene data show CDR1 as LGHDT and CDR2 as YNNKEL (reference sequence). The CDR3 loop spans 14 amino acids. Trimming took 4 bases from V and 6 from J, leaving 14 bases between them. The CDR3 is CASSPPGARDTQYF. For the CDR3, the DNA is TGTGCCAGCAGCCCCCCAGGGGCCAGGGATACGCAGTATTTT.

This clonotype was seen a handful of times. The chain has TRBV11-2 and TRBJ1-5; D is perhaps TRBD1 (6 bases). This CDR3 has 17 residues. CDR1 is SGHAT, CDR2 FQNNGV, per germline. V was shortened by 1 base and J by 0 bases, with 13 bases between the two germline ends. CDR3 sequence: CASSLGVGGLSNQPQHF. DNA of the CDR3: TGTGCCAGCAGCTTAGGAGTAGGGGGACTTAGCAATCAGCCCCAGCATTTT.